This T cell receptor (beta chain) is from a study of blood T cell repertoires in COVID-19. The CDR3 loop spans 18 amino acids. The protocol was immunoSEQ multiplex PCR, while the TCRdb copy is restricted to in-frame clones and leaves out a portion. The repertoire holds approximately 170,000 clones, roughly four fifths seen once, with 7.7% in the top ten. The material sequenced was peripheral blood. The TCR sequence derives from a middle-aged man who had recovered from COVID-19. V usage is TRBV21-1 and J usage is TRBJ2-4; TRBD1 is taken as the D call from the table, unchecked against the DNA. TRBV21-1 is classified as a pseudogene. DNA for the CDR3: TGTGCCAGCAGCAAAGCGTCCGACTTCCGGGACAGGGGGAACATTCAGTACTTC. Translation gives CASSKASDFRDRGNIQYF.